This T cell receptor beta chain is drawn from a study of T cell responses to AZD1222 COVID-19 vaccine. Overall study results and limits: Donor demographics were predominantly white British with a female majority; clonal diversity may be underestimated. Without day 14 samples, only post-peak T cell repertoires were studied.

Libraries were prepared by immunoSEQ multiplex PCR; TCRdb keeps only in-frame clonotypes and omits some of them. The table lists 120,000 or so clones, less than 95% of them singletons, with 7.8% in the top ten. For this clone: Its matching antigen is unknown.

The CDR3 contains 13 residues. Germline CDR1 is SEHNR and CDR2 is FQNEAQ (reference sequence). Trimming left V 6 bases short and J 15 bases short, with 18 bases between. This chain joins TRBV7-9 and TRBJ1-6; possibly TRBD1 for D (5 bases). The input for sequencing was peripheral blood, taken on day 0 of AZD1222 vaccination. The sequence derives from an adult in good health. CDR3 sequence (DNA): TGTGCCAGCAGTCCCGGGGCAGGGTACGGCCTCCACTTT. It codes for CASSPGAGYGLHF. Drawing the rest from reference TRBV7-9 and TRBJ1-6, the complete variable domain is DTGVSQNPRHKITKRGQNVTFRCDPISEHNRLYWYRQTLGQGPEFLTYFQNEAQLEKSRLLSDRFSAERPKGSFSTLEIQRTEQGDSAMYLCASSPGAGYGLHFGNGTRLTVT.